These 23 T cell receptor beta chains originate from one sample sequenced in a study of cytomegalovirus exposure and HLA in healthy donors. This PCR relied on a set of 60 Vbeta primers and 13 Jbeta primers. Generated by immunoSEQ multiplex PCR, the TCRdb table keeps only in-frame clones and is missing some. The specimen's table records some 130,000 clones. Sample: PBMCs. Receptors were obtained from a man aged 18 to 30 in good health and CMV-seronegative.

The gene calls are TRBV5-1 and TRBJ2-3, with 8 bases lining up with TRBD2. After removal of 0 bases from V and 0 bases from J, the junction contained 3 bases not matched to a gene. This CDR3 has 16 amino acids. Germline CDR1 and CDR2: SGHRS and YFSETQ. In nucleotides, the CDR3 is TGCGCCAGCAGCTTGGGGGAGCGGGGGAGCACAGATACGCAGTATTTT. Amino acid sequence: CASSLGERGSTDTQYF.

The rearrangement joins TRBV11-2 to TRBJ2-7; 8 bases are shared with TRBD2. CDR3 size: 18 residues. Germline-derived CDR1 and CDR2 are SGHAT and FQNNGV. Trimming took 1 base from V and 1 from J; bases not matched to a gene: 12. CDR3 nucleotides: TGTGCCAGCAGCTTAGGCCCGGGGTCTAGCGGGCGGTCCTACGAGCAGTACTTC. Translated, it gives CASSLGPGSSGRSYEQYF.

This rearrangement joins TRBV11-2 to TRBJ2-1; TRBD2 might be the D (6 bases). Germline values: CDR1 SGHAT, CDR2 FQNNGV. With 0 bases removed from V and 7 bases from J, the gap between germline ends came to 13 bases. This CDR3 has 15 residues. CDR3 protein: CASSLEGGVGNEQFF. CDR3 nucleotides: TGTGCCAGCAGCTTAGAAGGAGGGGTGGGAAATGAGCAGTTCTTC.

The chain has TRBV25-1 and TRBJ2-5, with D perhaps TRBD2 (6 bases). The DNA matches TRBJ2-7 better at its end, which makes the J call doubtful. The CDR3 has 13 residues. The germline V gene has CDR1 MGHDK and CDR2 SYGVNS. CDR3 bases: TGTGCCAGCAGTTTTAGCGGCTCCTACGAGCAGTACTTC. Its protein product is CASSFSGSYEQYF.

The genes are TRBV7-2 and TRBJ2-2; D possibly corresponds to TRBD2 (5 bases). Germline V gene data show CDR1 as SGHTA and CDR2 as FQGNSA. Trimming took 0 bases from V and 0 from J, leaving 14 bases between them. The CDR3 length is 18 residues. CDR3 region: CASSLASVGVANTGELFF. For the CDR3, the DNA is TGTGCCAGCAGCTTAGCGAGTGTCGGGGTCGCGAACACCGGGGAGCTGTTTTTT. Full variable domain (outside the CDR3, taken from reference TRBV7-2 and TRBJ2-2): GAGVSQSPSNKVTEKGKDVELRCDPISGHTALYWYRQSLGQGLEFLIYFQGNSAPDKSGLPSDRFSAERTGGSVSTLTIQRTQQEDSAVYLCASSLASVGVANTGELFFGEGSRLTVL.

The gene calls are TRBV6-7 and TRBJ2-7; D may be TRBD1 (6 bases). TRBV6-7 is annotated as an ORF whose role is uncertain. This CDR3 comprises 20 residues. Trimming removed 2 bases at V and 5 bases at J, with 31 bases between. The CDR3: CASSYGPGTQSPTRGHEQYF. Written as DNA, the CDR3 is TGTGCCAGCAGTTACGGGCCCGGGACACAGTCTCCCACAAGGGGCCACGAGCAGTACTTC.

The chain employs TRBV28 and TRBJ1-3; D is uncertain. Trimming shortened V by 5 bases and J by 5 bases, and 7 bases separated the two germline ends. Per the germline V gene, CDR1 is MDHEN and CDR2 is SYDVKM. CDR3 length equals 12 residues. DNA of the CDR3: TGTGCCAGCAGTCCACTGAGAAACACCATATATTTT. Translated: CASSPLRNTIYF.

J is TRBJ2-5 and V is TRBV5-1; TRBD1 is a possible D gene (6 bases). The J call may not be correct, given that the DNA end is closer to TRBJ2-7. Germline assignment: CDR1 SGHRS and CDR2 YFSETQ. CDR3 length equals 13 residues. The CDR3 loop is CASSLQGYYEQYF. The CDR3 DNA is TGCGCCAGCAGCTTACAGGGATACTACGAGCAGTACTTC.

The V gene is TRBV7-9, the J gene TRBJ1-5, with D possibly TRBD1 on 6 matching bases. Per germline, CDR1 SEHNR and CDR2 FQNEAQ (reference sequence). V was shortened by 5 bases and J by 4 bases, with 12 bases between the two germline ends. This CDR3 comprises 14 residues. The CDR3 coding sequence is TGTGCCAGCAGCGCGTGGACAGATAATCAGCCCCAGCATTTT. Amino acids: CASSAWTDNQPQHF.

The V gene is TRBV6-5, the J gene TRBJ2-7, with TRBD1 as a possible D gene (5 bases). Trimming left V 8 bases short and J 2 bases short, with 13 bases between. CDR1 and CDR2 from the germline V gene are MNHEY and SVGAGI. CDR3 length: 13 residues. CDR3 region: CASGLTGPYEQYF. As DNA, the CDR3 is TGTGCCAGCGGCTTAACAGGACCCTACGAGCAGTACTTC.

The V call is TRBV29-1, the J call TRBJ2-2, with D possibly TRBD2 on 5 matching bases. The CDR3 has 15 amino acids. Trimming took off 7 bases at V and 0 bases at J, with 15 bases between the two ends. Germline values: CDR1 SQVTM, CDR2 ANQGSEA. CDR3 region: CSARGGGPNTGELFF. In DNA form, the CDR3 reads TGCAGCGCACGTGGAGGAGGACCGAACACCGGGGAGCTGTTTTTT.

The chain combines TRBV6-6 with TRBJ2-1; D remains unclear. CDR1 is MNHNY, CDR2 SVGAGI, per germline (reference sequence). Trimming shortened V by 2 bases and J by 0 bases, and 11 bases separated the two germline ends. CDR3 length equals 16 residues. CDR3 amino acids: CASSYRGGDSYNEQFF. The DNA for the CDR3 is TGTGCCAGCAGTTACCGAGGCGGAGACTCCTACAATGAGCAGTTCTTC.

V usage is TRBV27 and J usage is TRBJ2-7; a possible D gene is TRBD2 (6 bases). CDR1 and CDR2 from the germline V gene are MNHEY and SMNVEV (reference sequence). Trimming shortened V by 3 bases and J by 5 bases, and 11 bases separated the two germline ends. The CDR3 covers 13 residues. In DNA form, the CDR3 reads TGTGCCAGCAGTTTGCGGGGTTGGGACGAGCAGTACTTC. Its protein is CASSLRGWDEQYF.

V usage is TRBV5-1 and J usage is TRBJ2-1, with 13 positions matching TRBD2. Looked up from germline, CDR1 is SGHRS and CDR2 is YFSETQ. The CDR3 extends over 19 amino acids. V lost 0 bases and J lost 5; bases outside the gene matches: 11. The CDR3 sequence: CASSLVGTSGAFLDNEQFF. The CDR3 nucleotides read TGCGCCAGCAGCTTGGTTGGGACTAGCGGGGCTTTTTTGGACAATGAGCAGTTCTTC.

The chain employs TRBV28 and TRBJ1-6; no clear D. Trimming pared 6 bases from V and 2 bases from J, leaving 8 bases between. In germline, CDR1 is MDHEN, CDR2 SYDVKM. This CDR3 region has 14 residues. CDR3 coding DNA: TGTGCCAGCAGAGAGGGCCCCTATAATTCACCCCTCCACTTT. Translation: CASREGPYNSPLHF.

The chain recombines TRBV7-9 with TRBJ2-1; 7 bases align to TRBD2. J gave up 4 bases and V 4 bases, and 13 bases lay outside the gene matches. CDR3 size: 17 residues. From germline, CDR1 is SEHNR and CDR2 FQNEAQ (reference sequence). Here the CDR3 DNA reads TGTGCCAGCAGCTCCCCACCAGGGCGGGAGACATACAATGAGCAGTTCTTC. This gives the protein CASSSPPGRETYNEQFF.

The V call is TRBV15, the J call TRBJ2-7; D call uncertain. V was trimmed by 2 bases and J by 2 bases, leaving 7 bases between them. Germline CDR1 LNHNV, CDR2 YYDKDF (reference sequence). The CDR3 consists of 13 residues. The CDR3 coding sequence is TGTGCCACCAGCAGACAGAATCCCTACGAGCAGTACTTC. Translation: CATSRQNPYEQYF.

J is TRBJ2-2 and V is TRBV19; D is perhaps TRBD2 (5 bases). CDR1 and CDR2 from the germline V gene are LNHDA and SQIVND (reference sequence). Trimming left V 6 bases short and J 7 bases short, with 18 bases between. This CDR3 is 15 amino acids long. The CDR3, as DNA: TGTGCCAGTAGCCGAGGAGGCAGACGGGTCGGGGAGCTGTTTTTT. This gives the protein CASSRGGRRVGELFF.

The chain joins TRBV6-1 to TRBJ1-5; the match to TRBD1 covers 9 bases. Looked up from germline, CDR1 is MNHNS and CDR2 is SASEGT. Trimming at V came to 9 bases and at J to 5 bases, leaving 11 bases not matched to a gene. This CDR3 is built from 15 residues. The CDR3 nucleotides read TGTGCCAGTAGAGGGACAGGGTATTCCGATCAGCCCCAGCATTTT. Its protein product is CASRGTGYSDQPQHF.

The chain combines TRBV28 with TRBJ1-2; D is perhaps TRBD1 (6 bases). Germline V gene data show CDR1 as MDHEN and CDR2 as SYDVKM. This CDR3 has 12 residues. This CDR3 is CGMGGGHYGYTF. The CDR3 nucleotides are TGTGGTATGGGGGGGGGACATTATGGCTACACCTTC.

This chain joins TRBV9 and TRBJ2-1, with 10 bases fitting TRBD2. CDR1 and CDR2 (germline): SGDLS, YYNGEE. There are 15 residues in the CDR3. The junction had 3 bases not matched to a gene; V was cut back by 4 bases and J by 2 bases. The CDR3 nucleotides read TGTGCCAGCAGCAGCAGCGGGAGGGCCTACAATGAGCAGTTCTTC. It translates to CASSSSGRAYNEQFF.

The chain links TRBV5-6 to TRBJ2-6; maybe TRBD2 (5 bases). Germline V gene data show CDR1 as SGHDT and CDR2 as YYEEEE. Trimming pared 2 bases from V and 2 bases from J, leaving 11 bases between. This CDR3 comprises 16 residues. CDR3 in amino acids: CASSLDEGAGANVLTF. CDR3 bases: TGTGCCAGCAGCTTAGACGAGGGCGCTGGGGCCAACGTCCTGACTTTC.

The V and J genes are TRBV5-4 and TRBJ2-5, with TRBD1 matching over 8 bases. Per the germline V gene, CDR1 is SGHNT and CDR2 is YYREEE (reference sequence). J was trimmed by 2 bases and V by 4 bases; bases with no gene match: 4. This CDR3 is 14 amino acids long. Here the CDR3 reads CASSGDRYQETQYF. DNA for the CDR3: TGTGCCAGCAGCGGGGACAGGTATCAAGAGACCCAGTACTTC.